The present T cell receptor beta chain was sequenced within a study of human T cells and chemical hapten exposure. Study overall: Weekly diphenylcyclopropenone doses were given to patients' scalps across the roughly 25-week study.

V lost 5 bases to trimming and J lost 8 bases, with 13 bases between them. This CDR3 spans 12 amino acids. Germline CDR1 and CDR2: SQVTM and ANQGSEA. The time point: patch test 1, 2 weeks after DPC sensitization. Noted treatment: therapeutic diphenylcyclopropenone sensitization with weekly scalp DPC. The study extracted total RNA from unfractionated whole blood. The drawing of blood occurred before each patch test was applied. TCRdb re-derived calls from the RACE reads in MiXCR, one entry per CDR3 protein. The table lists roughly 48,000 distinct CDR3 sequences, around 10% of them singletons. This chain connects TRBV29-1 to TRBJ2-1, with D hard to call. The clonotype comes from a woman aged 40 to 55 with alopecia areata. Some clones in this sample may be carry-over from other donors' samples. The input for sequencing was whole blood, taken in connection with sensitization to the hapten diphenylcyclopropenone (DPC). DNA for the CDR3: TGCAGCGTTTCGGCTAGGATGGATGAGCAGTTCTTC. Translation: CSVSARMDEQFF.